These 2 T cell receptor beta chains came from one sample sequenced in a study of Ad26.COV2.S vaccination and SARS-CoV-2 variants. Indicated treatment: some 20 received Ad26.COV2.S at low or high dose, single or two shots; 5 received placebo; per-sample allocation not given. After the first vaccine or placebo injection, samples were drawn on day 63. The assay was immunoSEQ multiplex PCR, and TCRdb's table has in-frame clones only and misses some. The repertoire consists of fewer than 900,000 clones, with 70% to 90% occurring once and the leading ten covering over 1.3%. The sequences come from peripheral blood, collected in a trial of Ad26.COV2.S vaccine versus placebo. Receptor source: a person aged 18-65 years who received the Ad26.COV2.S COVID-19 vaccine or a placebo.

CDR3 in DNA: TGTGCCAGCAGCTTGGGGGGAAGGGGCACCGGGGAGCTGTTTTTT. Translated: CASSLGGRGTGELFF. This chain connects TRBV5-5 to TRBJ2-2; maybe TRBD1 (5 bases). V shed 0 bases and J shed 4 bases, with 10 bases lying between them. CDR3 length: 15 amino acids. Germline values: CDR1 SGHKS, CDR2 YYEKEE (reference sequence).

The genes are TRBV6-9 and TRBJ2-2; D possibly corresponds to TRBD1 (6 bases). V shed 6 bases and J shed 5 bases, with 16 bases lying between them. The CDR3 has 15 amino acids. Germline V gene sequence: CDR1 MNHGY, CDR2 SVAAGI. As DNA, the CDR3 is TGTGCCAGCAGCCTCGAACAGGGTTCAACCGGGGAGCTGTTTTTT. Its protein product is CASSLEQGSTGELFF.